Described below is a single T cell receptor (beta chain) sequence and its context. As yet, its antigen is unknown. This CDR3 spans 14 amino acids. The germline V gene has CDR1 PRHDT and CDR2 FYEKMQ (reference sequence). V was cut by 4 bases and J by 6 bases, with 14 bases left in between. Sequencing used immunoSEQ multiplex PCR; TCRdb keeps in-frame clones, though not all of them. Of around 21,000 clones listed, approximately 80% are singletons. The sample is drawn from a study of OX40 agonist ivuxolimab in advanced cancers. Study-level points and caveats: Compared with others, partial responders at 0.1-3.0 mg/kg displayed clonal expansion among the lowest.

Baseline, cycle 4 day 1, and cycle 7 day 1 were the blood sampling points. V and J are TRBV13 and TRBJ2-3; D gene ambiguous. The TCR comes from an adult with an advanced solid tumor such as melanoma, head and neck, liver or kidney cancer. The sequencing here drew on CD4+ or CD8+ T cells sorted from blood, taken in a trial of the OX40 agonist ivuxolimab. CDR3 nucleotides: TGTGCCAGCAGCTCTGCGGACGTGTGGGATACGCAGTATTTT. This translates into CASSSADVWDTQYF.